This T cell receptor (beta chain) stems from a study of control samples from healthy donors and cancer patients. CDR3 length equals 17 residues. The assay was immunoSEQ multiplex PCR, and TCRdb's table has in-frame clones only and misses some. The repertoire includes 45,000 to 60,000 clones, around nine tenths of them detected once, and around 0.78% sits in the top ten. The receptor was derived from a man younger than 40 with colorectal cancer. The chain links TRBV21-1 to TRBJ2-2; the D call in the table, TRBD2, was not verified against the DNA. TRBV21-1 is tagged as a pseudogene. Sequencing was performed on PBMCs. CDR3 coding DNA: TGTGCCAGCAGCACCCCGGGACTAACCAAGGAGGGCGGGGAGCTGTTTTTT. As protein: CASSTPGLTKEGGELFF.